These T cell receptor beta chains were read from a single sample in a study of a mutant IDH1 vaccine in newly diagnosed glioma. Their target antigens are unknown. Sequencing was performed with immunoSEQ multiplex PCR; in TCRdb, only in-frame clones are kept and a portion is missing. The repertoire includes 60,000 to 75,000 clones, about 87% of them detected once, and about 2% sits in the top ten. The starting material was PBMCs, obtained from a glioma patient whose treatment included an IDH1 peptide vaccine. Every receptor here comes from a man aged 30 to 39 with glioma. The CDR3 runs from the conserved cysteine through the conserved F or W. Fields, in order: D gene, clone size, J gene, V gene, CDR3 protein, CDR3 DNA. The D gene is left open where the match is weak. The listing skips clone size in some rows; elsewhere it reads once, few, many or a size class.

D: NA
size: NA
J: TRBJ1-2
V: TRBV7-2
CDR3: CASSLGQNYGYTF
DNA: TGTGCCAGCAGCTTAGGACAGAACTATGGCTACACCTTC

D: NA
size: NA
J: TRBJ1-5
V: TRBV7-2
CDR3: CASSLGAAGGQPQHF
DNA: TGTGCCAGCAGCTTAGGGGCAGCGGGAGGTCAGCCCCAGCATTTT

D: NA
size: NA
J: TRBJ1-1
V: TRBV5-4
CDR3: CASSLAGYPGTEAFF
DNA: TGTGCCAGCAGCTTGGCGGGTTACCCGGGGACTGAAGCTTTCTTT

D: NA
size: NA
J: TRBJ1-4
V: TRBV2
CDR3: CASMVVVYEKLFF
DNA: TGTGCCAGCATGGTTGTGGTCTATGAAAAACTGTTTTTT

D: NA
size: NA
J: TRBJ1-2
V: TRBV5-6
CDR3: CASSAGTPANYGYTF
DNA: TGTGCCAGCAGCGCCGGGACACCCGCTAACTATGGCTACACCTTC

D: NA
size: NA
J: TRBJ1-4
V: TRBV18
CDR3: CASSPRVAIRGEKLFF
DNA: TGTGCCAGCTCACCACGAGTCGCGATTCGAGGGGAAAAACTGTTTTTT

D: NA
size: NA
J: TRBJ1-1
V: TRBV6-5
CDR3: CASSYLDRTEAFF
DNA: TGTGCCAGCAGTTACCTGGATAGGACTGAAGCTTTCTTT

D: NA
size: NA
J: TRBJ2-5
V: TRBV18
CDR3: CASSPLGRTQETQYF
DNA: TGTGCCAGCTCACCATTAGGCCGGACCCAAGAGACCCAGTACTTC

D: NA
size: NA
J: TRBJ1-2
V: TRBV28
CDR3: CASTWTTNYGYTF
DNA: TGCGCCTCTACCTGGACGACTAACTATGGCTACACCTTC

D: NA
size: NA
J: TRBJ2-2
V: TRBV19
CDR3: CASSIAWTAPDTGELFF
DNA: TGTGCCAGTAGTATCGCCTGGACAGCACCGGACACCGGGGAGCTGTTTTTT

D: NA
size: NA
J: TRBJ2-2
V: TRBV7-9
CDR3: CASSFAATNTGELFF
DNA: TGTGCCAGCAGCTTCGCAGCAACGAACACCGGGGAGCTGTTTTTT

D: NA
size: NA
J: TRBJ1-1
V: TRBV10-3
CDR3: CATGSSGMNTEAFF
DNA: TGTGCCACAGGGTCCTCCGGCATGAACACTGAAGCTTTCTTT

D: NA
size: NA
J: TRBJ2-7
V: TRBV11-1
CDR3: CASSLARDLGEQYF
DNA: TGTGCCAGCAGCTTAGCGAGGGACCTCGGAGAGCAGTACTTC

D: NA
size: NA
J: TRBJ2-6
V: TRBV4-1
CDR3: CASSQRQNSRYSGANVLTF
DNA: TGCGCCAGCAGCCAACGACAGAATTCACGTTACTCTGGGGCCAACGTCCTGACTTTC

D: NA
size: NA
J: TRBJ2-3
V: TRBV13
CDR3: CASSQDRIDTQYF
DNA: TGTGCCAGCAGTCAAGACCGAATAGATACGCAGTATTTT

D: NA
size: NA
J: TRBJ2-5
V: TRBV29-1
CDR3: CGVEGQAQETQYF
DNA: TGCGGCGTTGAAGGGCAAGCCCAAGAGACCCAGTACTTC

D: NA
size: NA
J: TRBJ2-7
V: TRBV5-6
CDR3: CASSQRQGGYEQYF
DNA: TGTGCCAGCAGCCAACGACAGGGAGGATACGAGCAGTACTTC

D: NA
size: NA
J: TRBJ1-4
V: TRBV5-5
CDR3: CASSWEGQNEKLFF
DNA: TGTGCCAGCAGTTGGGAAGGGCAGAATGAAAAACTGTTTTTT

D: TRBD1
size: NA
J: TRBJ2-7
V: TRBV19
CDR3: CASSINGDRSYEQYF
DNA: TGTGCCAGTAGTATTAACGGGGACAGGAGCTACGAGCAGTACTTC

D: NA
size: NA
J: TRBJ1-3
V: TRBV7-9
CDR3: CASSLGTSGNTIYF
DNA: TGTGCCAGCAGCTTAGGGACCTCTGGAAACACCATATATTTT

D: NA
size: NA
J: TRBJ2-7
V: TRBV29-1
CDR3: CSAADTSISYEQYF
DNA: TGCAGCGCCGCCGACACATCGATCTCCTACGAGCAGTACTTC

D: TRBD1
size: NA
J: TRBJ2-7
V: TRBV18
CDR3: CASSQDRDKYEQYF
DNA: TGTGCCAGCTCACAGGACAGGGATAAATACGAGCAGTACTTC

D: NA
size: NA
J: TRBJ2-2
V: TRBV28
CDR3: CASRLNTGELFF
DNA: TGTGCCAGCAGGCTCAACACCGGGGAGCTGTTTTTT

D: NA
size: once
J: TRBJ1-2
V: TRBV28
CDR3: CASSSPGEGRDGYTF
DNA: TGTGCCAGCAGTTCCCCCGGGGAGGGGCGGGATGGCTACACCTTC

D: NA
size: few
J: TRBJ2-2
V: TRBV27
CDR3: CASSLLLTGELFF
DNA: TGTGCCAGCAGTTTACTCCTCACCGGGGAGCTGTTTTTT

D: TRBD1
size: NA
J: TRBJ2-7
V: TRBV12-5
CDR3: CASPVHHHNRGAYEQYF
DNA: TGTGCTAGTCCCGTACACCACCATAACAGGGGGGCCTACGAGCAGTACTTC

D: TRBD2
size: few
J: TRBJ2-6
V: TRBV7-6
CDR3: CASSLGGRLAGLSGANVLTF
DNA: TGTGCCAGCAGCTTAGGGGGGCGACTAGCGGGGTTATCTGGGGCCAACGTCCTGACTTTC

D: TRBD1
size: NA
J: TRBJ1-2
V: TRBV5-1
CDR3: CASSSPDRGGGYTF
DNA: TGCGCCAGCAGCTCGCCTGACAGGGGAGGTGGCTACACCTTC

D: NA
size: NA
J: TRBJ2-1
V: TRBV18
CDR3: CASSLSGLYNEQFF
DNA: TGTGCCAGCTCACTATCCGGGCTGTACAATGAGCAGTTCTTC

D: NA
size: NA
J: TRBJ1-6
V: TRBV9
CDR3: CASGSPLHF
DNA: TGTGCCAGCGGTTCACCCCTCCACTTT

D: NA
size: NA
J: TRBJ2-7
V: TRBV4-3
CDR3: CASSQASEQYF
DNA: TGCGCCAGCAGCCAAGCTTCGGAGCAGTACTTC